The clone carrying this T cell receptor (beta chain) was observed a few times. The antigen is unknown. Time point of the sample: healthy volunteer bleed at 2 weeks. Whole blood that had not been fractionated was the source of extracted total RNA. Single cDNA molecules in the library carried unique molecular identifiers attached during preparation. In the original analysis: Samples contained a median of roughly 100,000 TCRs, with a range of roughly 23,224 to 700,000. TCRdb fed the RACE reads into MiXCR, producing one record per CDR3 protein. The V and J calls here are based on TCRdb, not the publication. This table holds over 85,000 distinct CDR3 sequences, approximately 10% found once. The V gene end was trimmed by 3 bases and the J gene end by 5 bases; junction bases not matched to a gene: 6. The CDR3 is 15 residues long. Germline CDR1 is LGHNA and CDR2 is YNFKEQ. These data are taken from a study of human T cells and chemical hapten exposure.

Overall study findings and caveats: High-frequency TCRs, those above 1 in 1000, stayed the same after DPC sensitization.

The chain links TRBV4-2 to TRBJ2-7; TRBD1 matches at 11 bases. Sequencing input: whole blood. The receptor's source is a female donor in good health. Some clones in this sample may be carry-over from other donors' samples. The CDR3 DNA follows: TGTGCCAGCAGCCAGAGAGGACAGGGGGCCCACGAGCAGTACTTC. Translating it yields CASSQRGQGAHEQYF.